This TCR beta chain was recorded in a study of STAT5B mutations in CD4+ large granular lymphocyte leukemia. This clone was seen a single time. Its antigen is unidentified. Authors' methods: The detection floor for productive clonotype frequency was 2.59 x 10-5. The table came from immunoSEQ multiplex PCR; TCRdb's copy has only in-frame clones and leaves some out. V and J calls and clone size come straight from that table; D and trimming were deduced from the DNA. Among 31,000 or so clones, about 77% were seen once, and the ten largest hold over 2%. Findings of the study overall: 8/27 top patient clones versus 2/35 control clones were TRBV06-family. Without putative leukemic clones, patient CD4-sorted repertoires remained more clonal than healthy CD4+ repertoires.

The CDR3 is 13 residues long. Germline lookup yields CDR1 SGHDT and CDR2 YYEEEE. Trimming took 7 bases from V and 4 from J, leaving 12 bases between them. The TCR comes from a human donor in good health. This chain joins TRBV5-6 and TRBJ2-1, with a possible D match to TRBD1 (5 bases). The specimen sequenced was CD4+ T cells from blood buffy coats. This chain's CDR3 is CASFGQGYNEQFF. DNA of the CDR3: TGTGCCAGCTTCGGACAAGGGTACAATGAGCAGTTCTTC.